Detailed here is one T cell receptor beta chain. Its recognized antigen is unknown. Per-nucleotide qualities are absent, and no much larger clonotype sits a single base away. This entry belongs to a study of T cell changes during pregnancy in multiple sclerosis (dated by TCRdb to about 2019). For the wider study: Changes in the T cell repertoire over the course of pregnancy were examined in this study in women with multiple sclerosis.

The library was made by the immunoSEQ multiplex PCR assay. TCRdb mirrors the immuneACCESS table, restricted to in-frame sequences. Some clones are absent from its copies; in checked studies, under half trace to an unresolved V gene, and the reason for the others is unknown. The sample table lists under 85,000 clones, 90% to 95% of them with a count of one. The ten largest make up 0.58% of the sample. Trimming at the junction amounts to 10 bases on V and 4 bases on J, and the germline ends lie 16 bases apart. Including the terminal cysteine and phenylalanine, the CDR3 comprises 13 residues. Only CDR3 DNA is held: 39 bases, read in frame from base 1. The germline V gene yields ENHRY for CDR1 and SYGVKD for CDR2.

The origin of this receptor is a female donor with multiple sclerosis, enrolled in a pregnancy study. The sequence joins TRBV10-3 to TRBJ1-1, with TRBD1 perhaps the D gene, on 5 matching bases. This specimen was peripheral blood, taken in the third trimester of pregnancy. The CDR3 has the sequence CATGRGNPTEAFF. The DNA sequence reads TGTGCCACCGGACGGGGGAACCCCACTGAAGCTTTCTTT.